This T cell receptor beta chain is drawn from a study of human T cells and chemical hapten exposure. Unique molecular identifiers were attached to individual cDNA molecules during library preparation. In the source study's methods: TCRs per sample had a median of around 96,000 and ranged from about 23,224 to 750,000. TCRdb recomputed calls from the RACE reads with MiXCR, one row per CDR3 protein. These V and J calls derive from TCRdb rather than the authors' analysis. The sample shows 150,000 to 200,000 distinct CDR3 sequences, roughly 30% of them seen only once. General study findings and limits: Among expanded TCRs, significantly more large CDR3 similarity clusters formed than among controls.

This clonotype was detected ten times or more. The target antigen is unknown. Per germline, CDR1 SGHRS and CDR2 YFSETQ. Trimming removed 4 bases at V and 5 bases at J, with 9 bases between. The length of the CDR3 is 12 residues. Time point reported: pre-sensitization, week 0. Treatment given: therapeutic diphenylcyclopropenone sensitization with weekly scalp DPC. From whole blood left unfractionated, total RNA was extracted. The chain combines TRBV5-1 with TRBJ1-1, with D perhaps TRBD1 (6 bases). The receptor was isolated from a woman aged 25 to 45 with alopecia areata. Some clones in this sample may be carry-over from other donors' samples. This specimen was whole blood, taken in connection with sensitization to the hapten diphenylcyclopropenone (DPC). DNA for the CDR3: TGCGCCAGCAGCACAGGGTATACTGAAGCTTTCTTT. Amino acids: CASSTGYTEAFF.